These 5 T cell receptor beta chains were sequenced from one sample in a study of molecular identifiers for immune sequencing clone quantification. TCRdb passed the PCR reads through MiXCR, listing each CDR3 protein once. The sample includes 65,000 or so distinct CDR3 sequences, around 20% seen only once; the top ten take 1.5% to 1.7%. Sequenced input: naive CD8+ T cells from blood, with Jurkat cell RNA spiked in. Subset given: FACS-sorted CD8+CD4-CCR7+CD45RA+ naive T cells. The receptors stem from a human donor in good health. Some libraries in this study had Jurkat cell RNA spiked in.

On this clonotype itself: This may be a read error: a much more frequent sequence differs by one nucleotide. The chain has TRBV25-1 and TRBJ2-3; tentative D call: TRBD1 (6 bases). The CDR3 runs to 16 residues. Germline V CDR1 and CDR2: MGHDK, SYGVNS. V was trimmed by 1 base and J by 3 bases, leaving 14 bases between them. The CDR3 DNA sequence: TGTGCCAGCAGTGAATGGACAGCCATGAGGACAGATACGCAGTATTTT. This translates into CASSEWTAMRTDTQYF.

This clonotype was found many times. This chain joins TRBV7-6 and TRBJ2-7, with 10 bases fitting TRBD1. Unmatched junction bases numbered 6, after V lost 6 bases and J lost 4 bases. The CDR3 is 14 amino acids. The germline CDR1 and CDR2 sequences are SGHVS and FNYEAQ. The CDR3 DNA reads as TGTGCCAGCAGTACCGGGACAGGGGATTACGAGCAGTACTTC. Protein: CASSTGTGDYEQYF. The full variable domain, completed using reference TRBV7-6 and TRBJ2-7, is GAGVSQSPRYKVTKRGQDVALRCDPISGHVSLYWYRQALGQGPEFLTYFNYEAQQDKSGLPNDRFSAERPEGSISTLTIQRTEQRDSAMYRCASSTGTGDYEQYFGPGTRLTVT.

In this sample, this clonotype turned up many times. The rearrangement joins TRBV6-1 to TRBJ2-3; 12 nucleotides line up with TRBD2. This CDR3 comprises 21 residues. Germline CDR1 and CDR2: MNHNS and SASEGT. J lost 3 bases, V lost 7 bases, and 23 bases had no gene match. The CDR3 protein is CASINRDGGLAGFATTDTQYF. The CDR3 nucleotides read TGTGCCAGCATCAACCGGGACGGCGGACTAGCGGGATTCGCAACGACAGATACGCAGTATTTT.

In regard to this clonotype: This likely comes from a read error, as the CDR3 has no conserved phenylalanine or tryptophan at its end. The chain uses TRBV12-3 or TRBV12-4 and TRBJ1-2; tentatively, D is TRBD1 (6 bases). V lost 1 base, J lost 0 bases, and 12 bases lay in between. The length of the CDR3 is 16 residues. CDR3 in DNA: TGTGCCAGCAGTTTAGTTGTGACAGGAGCTAACTATGGCTACACCTCC. The encoded protein is CASSLVVTGANYGYTS.

This clonotype was counted at least ten times. The CDR3 is CASSQGYPAGGENEQFF. DNA of the CDR3: TGCGCCAGCAGCCAAGGATATCCAGCGGGAGGGGAAAATGAGCAGTTCTTC. The rearrangement links TRBV4-1 to TRBJ2-1, with TRBD2 matching 10 bases. Germline V gene sequence: CDR1 MGHRA, CDR2 YSYEKL. With 1 base clipped from V and 7 bases from J, the junction kept 10 bases outside the gene matches. This CDR3 has 17 residues.